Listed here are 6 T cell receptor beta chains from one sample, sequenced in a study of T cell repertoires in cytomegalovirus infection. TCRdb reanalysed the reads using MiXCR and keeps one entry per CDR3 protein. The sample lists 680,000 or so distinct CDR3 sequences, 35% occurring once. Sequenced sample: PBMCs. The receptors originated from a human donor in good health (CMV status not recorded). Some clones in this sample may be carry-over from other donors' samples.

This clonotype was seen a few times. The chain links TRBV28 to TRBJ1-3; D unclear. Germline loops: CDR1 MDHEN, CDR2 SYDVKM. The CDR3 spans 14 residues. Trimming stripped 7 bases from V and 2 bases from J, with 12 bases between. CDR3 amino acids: CASTGPDTGNTIYF. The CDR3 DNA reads TGTGCCAGCACCGGGCCAGACACTGGAAACACCATATATTTT.

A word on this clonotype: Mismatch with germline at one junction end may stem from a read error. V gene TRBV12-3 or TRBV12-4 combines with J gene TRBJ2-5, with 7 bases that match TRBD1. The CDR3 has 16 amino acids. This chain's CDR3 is CASSLVTGILKETQSF. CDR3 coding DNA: TGTGCCAGCAGTCTTGTGACAGGGATCCTCAAAGAGACCCAGTCCTTC.

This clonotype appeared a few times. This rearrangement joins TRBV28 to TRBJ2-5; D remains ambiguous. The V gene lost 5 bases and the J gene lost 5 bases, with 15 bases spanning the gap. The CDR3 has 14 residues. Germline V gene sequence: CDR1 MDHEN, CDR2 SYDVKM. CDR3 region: CASSLVGLAETQYF. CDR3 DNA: TGTGCCAGCAGTCTAGTCGGGTTGGCGGAGACCCAGTACTTC.

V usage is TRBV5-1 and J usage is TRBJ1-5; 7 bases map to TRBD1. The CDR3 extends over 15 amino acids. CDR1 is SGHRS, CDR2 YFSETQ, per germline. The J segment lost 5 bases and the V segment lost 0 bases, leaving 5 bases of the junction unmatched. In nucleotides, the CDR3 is TGCGCCAGCAGCTTGGACGGGACAGCTCATCAGCCCCAGCATTTT. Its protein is CASSLDGTAHQPQHF. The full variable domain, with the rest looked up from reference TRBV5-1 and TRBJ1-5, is KAGVTQTPRYLIKTRGQQVTLSCSPISGHRSVSWYQQTPGQGLQFLFEYFSETQRNKGNFPGRFSGRQFSNSRSEMNVSTLELGDSALYLCASSLDGTAHQPQHFGDGTRLSIL.

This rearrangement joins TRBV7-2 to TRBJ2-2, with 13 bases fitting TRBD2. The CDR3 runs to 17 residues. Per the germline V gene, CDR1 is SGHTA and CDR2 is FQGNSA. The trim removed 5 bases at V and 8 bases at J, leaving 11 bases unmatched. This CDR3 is CASSRPLAGGPQGELFF. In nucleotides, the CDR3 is TGTGCCAGCAGCCGACCACTAGCGGGAGGGCCTCAGGGGGAGCTGTTTTTT.

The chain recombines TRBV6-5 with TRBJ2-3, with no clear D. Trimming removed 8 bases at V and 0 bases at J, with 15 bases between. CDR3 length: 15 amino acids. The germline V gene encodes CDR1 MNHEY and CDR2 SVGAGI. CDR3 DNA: TGTGCCAGCGCTGCATCCTCCACTAGCACAGATACGCAGTATTTT. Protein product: CASAASSTSTDTQYF.